In this sample, the clone carrying this TCR beta chain turned up once. It was with random hexamers that roughly 0.5 to 1 ug RNA was reverse transcribed. With immunoSEQ multiplex PCR, TCR beta CDR3 was amplified across 54 Vbeta and 13 Jbeta. TCRdb passed the immunoSEQ multiplex PCR reads through MiXCR, listing each CDR3 protein once. The profile shows 150,000 to 200,000 distinct CDR3 sequences, approximately 94% of them singletons. In germline, CDR1 is MGHRA, CDR2 YSYEKL. V lost 6 bases and J lost 3; bases outside the gene matches: 4. The CDR3 totals 14 residues. The study used treatment-naive patients who had stable or active relapsing-remitting disease as multiple sclerosis controls. TEMRA cells were FACS-enriched, while CD8+ and CD4+ T cells were negatively isolated. The record originates from a study of CD8 T cells in Susac syndrome.

The clonotype originates from a human donor with multiple sclerosis. The chain carries TRBV4-1 and TRBJ2-7, with TRBD2 matching over 11 bases. The sample comprised CD4+ T cells from PBMCs. CDR3 nucleotide sequence: TGCGCCAGCAGTAGACTAGCGGGAATCTACGAGCAGTACTTC. It yields the protein CASSRLAGIYEQYF.